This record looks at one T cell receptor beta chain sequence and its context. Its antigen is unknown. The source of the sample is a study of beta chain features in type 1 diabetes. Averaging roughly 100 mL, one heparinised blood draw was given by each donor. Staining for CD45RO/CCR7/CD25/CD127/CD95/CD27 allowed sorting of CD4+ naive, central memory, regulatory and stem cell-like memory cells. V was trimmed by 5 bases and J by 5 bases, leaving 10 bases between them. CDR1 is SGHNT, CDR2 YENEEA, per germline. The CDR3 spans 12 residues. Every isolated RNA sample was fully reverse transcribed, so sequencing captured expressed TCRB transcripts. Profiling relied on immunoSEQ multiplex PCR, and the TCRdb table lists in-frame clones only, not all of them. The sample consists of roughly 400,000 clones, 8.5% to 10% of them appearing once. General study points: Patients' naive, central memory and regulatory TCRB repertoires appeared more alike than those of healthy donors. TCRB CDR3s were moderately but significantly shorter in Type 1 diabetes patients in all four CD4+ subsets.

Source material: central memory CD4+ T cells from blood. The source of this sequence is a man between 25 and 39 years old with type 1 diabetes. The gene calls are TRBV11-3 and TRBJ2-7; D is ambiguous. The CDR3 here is CASSRTPDEQYF. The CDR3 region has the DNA TGTGCCAGCAGCCGAACCCCGGACGAGCAGTACTTC.